This T cell receptor (beta chain) was retrieved from a study of T cell responses to AZD1222 COVID-19 vaccine. Findings of the study overall: Spike was spanned by vaccine-associated CD4 TCRs, which were dominant at 160-218 and 743-854. Reportedly, nearly half of unique spike TCRs recognized epitopes outside B.1.351/B.1.1.7 mutations.

Only in-frame clones appear in the TCRdb table, and some are missing; sequencing was by immunoSEQ multiplex PCR. The sample has roughly 120,000 clones, 90% to 95% seen once. This clone appeared a few times. Its target is unknown. Germline lookup yields CDR1 LNHDA and CDR2 SQIVND (reference sequence). The CDR3 spans 15 residues. Trimming took 8 bases from V and 2 from J; bases not matched to a gene: 10. The source was peripheral blood, collected on day 0 of AZD1222 vaccination. The V gene is TRBV19, the J gene TRBJ2-3; 7 nucleotides match TRBD2. The sequence was collected from an adult in good health. CDR3 sequence reads: CASSMASGYTDTQYF. The DNA for the CDR3 is TGTGCCAGTTCGATGGCTAGCGGTTACACAGATACGCAGTATTTT.